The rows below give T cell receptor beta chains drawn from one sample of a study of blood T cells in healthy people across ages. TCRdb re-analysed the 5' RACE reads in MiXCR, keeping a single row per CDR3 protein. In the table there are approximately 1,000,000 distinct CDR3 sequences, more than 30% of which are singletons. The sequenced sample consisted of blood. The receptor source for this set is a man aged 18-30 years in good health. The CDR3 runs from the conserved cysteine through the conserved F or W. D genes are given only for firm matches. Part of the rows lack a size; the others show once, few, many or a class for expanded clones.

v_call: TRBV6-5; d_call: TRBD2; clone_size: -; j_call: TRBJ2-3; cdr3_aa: CASSYSPPPSGGTDTQYF; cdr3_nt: TGTGCCAGCAGTTACTCGCCCCCCCCTAGCGGGGGCACAGATACGCAGTATTTT
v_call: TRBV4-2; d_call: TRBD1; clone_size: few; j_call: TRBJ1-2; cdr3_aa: CASSQGDRGLGYTF; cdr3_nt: TGTGCCAGCAGCCAAGGGGACAGGGGGCTAGGCTACACCTTC
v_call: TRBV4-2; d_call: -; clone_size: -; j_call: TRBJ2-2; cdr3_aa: CASSQRRGGTGELFF; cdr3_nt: TGTGCCAGCAGCCAACGGAGGGGCGGCACCGGGGAGCTGTTTTTT
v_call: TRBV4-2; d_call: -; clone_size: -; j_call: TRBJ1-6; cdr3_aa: CASSQETGPNSPLHF; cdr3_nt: TGTGCCAGCAGCCAGGAGACAGGACCTAATTCACCCCTCCACTTT
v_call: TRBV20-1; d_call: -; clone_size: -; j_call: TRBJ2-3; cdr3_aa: CSARDRRSPNTDTQYF; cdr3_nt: TGCAGTGCTAGAGATCGTCGTAGCCCTAACACAGATACGCAGTATTTT
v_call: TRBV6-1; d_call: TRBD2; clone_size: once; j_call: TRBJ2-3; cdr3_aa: CASSDGGLVLYF; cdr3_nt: TGTGCCAGCAGTGACGGGGGACTAGTCTTGTATTTT
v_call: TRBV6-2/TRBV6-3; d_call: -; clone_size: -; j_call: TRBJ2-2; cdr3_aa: CASSDGLLTGELFF; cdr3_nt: TGTGCCAGCAGTGACGGGCTACTCACCGGGGAGCTGTTTTTT
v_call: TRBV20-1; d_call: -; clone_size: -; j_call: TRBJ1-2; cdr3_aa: CSARDPRDNGYTF; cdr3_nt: TGCAGTGCTAGGGACCCGAGGGATAATGGCTACACCTTC
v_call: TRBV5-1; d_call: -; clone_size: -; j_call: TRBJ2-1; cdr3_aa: CASSRAQGSFNEQFF; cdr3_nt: TGCGCCAGCAGCAGGGCACAGGGTTCATTCAATGAGCAGTTCTTC
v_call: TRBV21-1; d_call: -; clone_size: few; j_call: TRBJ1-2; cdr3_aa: CASKGASNYGYTF; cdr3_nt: TGTGCCAGCAAGGGAGCATCTAACTATGGCTACACCTTC
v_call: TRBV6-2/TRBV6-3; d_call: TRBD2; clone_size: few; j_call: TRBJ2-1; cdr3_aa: CASSYSRGALNEQFF; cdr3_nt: TGTGCCAGCAGTTACTCGCGGGGGGCTTTGAATGAGCAGTTCTTC
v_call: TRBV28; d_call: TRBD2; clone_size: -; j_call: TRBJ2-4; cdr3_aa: CASSLTGRGWGGAKNIQYF; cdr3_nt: TGTGCCAGCAGTCTCACCGGTCGGGGTTGGGGGGGAGCCAAAAACATTCAGTACTTC
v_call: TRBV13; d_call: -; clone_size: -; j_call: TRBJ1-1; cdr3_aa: CASSSTVGEAFF; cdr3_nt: TGTGCCAGCAGCTCAACAGTGGGGGAAGCTTTCTTT
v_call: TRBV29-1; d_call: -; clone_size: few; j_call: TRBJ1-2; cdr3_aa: CSVRQSESNYGYTF; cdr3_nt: TGCAGCGTCAGACAGAGCGAATCTAACTATGGCTACACCTTC
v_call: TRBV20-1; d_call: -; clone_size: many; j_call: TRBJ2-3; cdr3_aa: CSAAIRFTVDTQYF; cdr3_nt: TGCAGTGCCGCGATCAGGTTTACCGTGGATACGCAGTATTTT
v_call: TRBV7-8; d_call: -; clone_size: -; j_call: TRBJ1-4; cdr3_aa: CASSFLNPSGREVGANEKLFF; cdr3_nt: TGTGCCAGCAGCTTTCTAAACCCCTCGGGCCGTGAAGTTGGTGCTAATGAAAAACTGTTTTTT
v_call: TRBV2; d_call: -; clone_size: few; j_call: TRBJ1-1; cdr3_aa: CASVVGSYTEAFF; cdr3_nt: TGTGCCAGCGTTGTCGGAAGCTACACTGAAGCTTTCTTT
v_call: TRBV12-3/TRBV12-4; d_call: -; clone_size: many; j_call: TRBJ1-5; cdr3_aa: CASSLGISNQPQHF; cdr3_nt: TGTGCCAGCAGTTTGGGTATTAGCAATCAGCCCCAGCATTTT
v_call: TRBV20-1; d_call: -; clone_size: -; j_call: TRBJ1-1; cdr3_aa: CSASRQEEAFF; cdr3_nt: TGCAGTGCCAGTCGACAGGAAGAAGCTTTCTTT
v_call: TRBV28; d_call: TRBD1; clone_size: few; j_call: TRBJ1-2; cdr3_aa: CASSRGRDSGIFGYTF; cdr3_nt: TGTGCCAGCAGTAGGGGTCGGGACAGCGGAATTTTCGGCTACACCTTC
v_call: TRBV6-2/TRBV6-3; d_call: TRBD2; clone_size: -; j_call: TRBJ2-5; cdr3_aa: CASIGLAGVIETQYF; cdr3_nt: TGTGCCAGCATCGGACTAGCGGGGGTTATAGAGACCCAGTACTTC
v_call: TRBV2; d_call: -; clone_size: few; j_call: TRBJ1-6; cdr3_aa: CASSGQVDNSPLHF; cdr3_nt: TGTGCCAGCAGTGGACAGGTCGATAATTCACCCCTCCACTTT
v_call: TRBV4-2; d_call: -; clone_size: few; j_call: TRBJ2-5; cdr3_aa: CASSPYSALEETQYF; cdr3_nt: TGTGCCAGCAGCCCCTACTCAGCCTTGGAAGAGACCCAGTACTTC
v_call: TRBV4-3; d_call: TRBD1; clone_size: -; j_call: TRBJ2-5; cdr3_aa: CASSQGVIRTGGGETQYF; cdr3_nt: TGCGCCAGCAGCCAAGGAGTTATAAGGACAGGGGGCGGCGAGACCCAGTACTTC
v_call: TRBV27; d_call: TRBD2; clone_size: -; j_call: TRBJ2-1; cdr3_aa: CASSPQRGGSNEQFF; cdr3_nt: TGTGCCAGCAGTCCCCAGCGGGGGGGATCCAATGAGCAGTTCTTC
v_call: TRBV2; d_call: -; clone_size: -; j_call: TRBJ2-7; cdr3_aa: CASRGLNYEQYF; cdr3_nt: TGTGCCAGCAGGGGACTGAACTACGAGCAGTACTTC
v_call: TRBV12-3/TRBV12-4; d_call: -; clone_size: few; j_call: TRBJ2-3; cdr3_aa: CASSIGGGGYDTQYF; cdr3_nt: TGTGCCAGCAGTATTGGAGGAGGGGGGTATGATACGCAGTATTTT
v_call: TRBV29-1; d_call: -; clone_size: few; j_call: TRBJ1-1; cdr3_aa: CSVDSGRQAFF; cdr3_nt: TGCAGCGTTGATTCGGGCCGGCAAGCTTTCTTT
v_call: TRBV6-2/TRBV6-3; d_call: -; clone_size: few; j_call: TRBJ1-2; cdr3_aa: CASSDGVYYGYTF; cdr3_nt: TGTGCCAGCAGCGACGGGGTTTACTATGGCTACACCTTC
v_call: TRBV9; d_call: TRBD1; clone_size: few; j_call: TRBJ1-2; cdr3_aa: CASSPRRGLLYGYTF; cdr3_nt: TGTGCCAGCAGCCCCCGCAGGGGGCTTTTATATGGCTACACCTTC
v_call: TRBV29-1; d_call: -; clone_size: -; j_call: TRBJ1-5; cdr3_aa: CSVAPGGGQPQHF; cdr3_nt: TGCAGCGTTGCTCCGGGGGGCGGTCAGCCCCAGCATTTT
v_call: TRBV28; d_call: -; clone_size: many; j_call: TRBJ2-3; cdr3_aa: CASSSYRRADTQYF; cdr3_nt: TGTGCCAGCAGTTCTTACAGGCGGGCAGATACGCAGTATTTT
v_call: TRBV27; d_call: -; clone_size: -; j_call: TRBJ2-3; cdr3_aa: CASSPRRETDTQYF; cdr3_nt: TGTGCCAGCAGTCCCCGCCGGGAAACAGATACGCAGTATTTT
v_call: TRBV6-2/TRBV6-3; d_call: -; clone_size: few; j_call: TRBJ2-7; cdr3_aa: CASSSPGQRSSYEQYF; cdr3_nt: TGTGCCAGCAGTTCACCGGGACAAAGGAGCTCCTACGAGCAGTACTTC
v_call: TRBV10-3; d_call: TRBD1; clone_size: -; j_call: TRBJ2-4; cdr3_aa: CAISESTGLSKNIQYF; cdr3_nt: TGTGCCATCAGTGAGTCGACAGGGCTGTCCAAAAACATTCAGTACTTC
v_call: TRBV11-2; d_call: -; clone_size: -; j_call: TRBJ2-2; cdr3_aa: CASSSFGTGELFF; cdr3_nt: TGTGCCAGCAGCTCGTTTGGCACCGGGGAGCTGTTTTTT
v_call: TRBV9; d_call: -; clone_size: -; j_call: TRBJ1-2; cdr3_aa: CAGSVGGDYGYTF; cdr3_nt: TGTGCCGGCAGCGTAGGGGGGGACTATGGCTACACCTTC
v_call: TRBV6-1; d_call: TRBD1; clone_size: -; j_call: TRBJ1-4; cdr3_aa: CASSPDSGQESTNEKLFF; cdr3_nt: TGTGCCAGCAGTCCCGACTCCGGACAGGAGTCAACTAATGAAAAACTGTTTTTT
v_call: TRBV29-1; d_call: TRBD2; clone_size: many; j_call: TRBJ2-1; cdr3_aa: CSVEAGKSGGYNEQFF; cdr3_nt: TGCAGCGTTGAAGCTGGGAAATCGGGGGGGTACAATGAGCAGTTCTTC
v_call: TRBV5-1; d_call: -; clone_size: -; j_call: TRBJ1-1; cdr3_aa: CASSPNQDTEAFF; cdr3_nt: TGCGCCAGCAGCCCCAACCAGGACACTGAAGCTTTCTTT
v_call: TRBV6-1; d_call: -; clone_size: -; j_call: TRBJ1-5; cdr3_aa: CASSDGGYNQPQHF; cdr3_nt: TGTGCCAGCAGTGATGGAGGGTACAATCAGCCCCAGCATTTT
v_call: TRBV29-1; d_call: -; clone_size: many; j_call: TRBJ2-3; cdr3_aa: CSVEDWGITDTQYF; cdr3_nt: TGCAGCGTTGAAGATTGGGGGATTACGGATACGCAGTATTTT
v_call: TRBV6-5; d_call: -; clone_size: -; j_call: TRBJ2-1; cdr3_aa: CASSLGAGNPLNEQFF; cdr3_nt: TGTGCCAGCAGCCTCGGAGCAGGGAATCCCCTCAATGAGCAGTTCTTC
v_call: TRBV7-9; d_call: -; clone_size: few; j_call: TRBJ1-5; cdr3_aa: CASSLALYGDAGNQPQHF; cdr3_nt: TGTGCCAGCAGCTTAGCGCTCTATGGGGACGCGGGCAATCAGCCCCAGCATTTT